The 3 T cell receptor beta chains reported below all come from one sample, sequenced in a study of T cells in Graves' hyperthyroidism and ophthalmopathy. TCR beta CDR3 regions were amplified from RNA. The HTBI primer set served for first-round RT-PCR of the TCR CDR3. One entry per CDR3 protein, called by TCRdb with MiXCR from the multiplex PCR reads. The table lists fewer than 300,000 distinct CDR3 sequences, around 25% of them singletons. The sequencing input was blood. These receptors came from a man in his forties with Graves' hyperthyroidism that later progressed to Graves' ophthalmopathy.

The CDR3 is CASSEGRQGYTF. As DNA, the CDR3 is TGTGCCAGCAGTGAGGGACGGCAAGGCTACACCTTC. The chain joins TRBV6-1 to TRBJ1-2, with TRBD1 as a possible D gene (5 bases). This CDR3 is built from 12 residues. Trimming took 3 bases from V and 8 from J, leaving 10 bases between them. The germline V gene has CDR1 MNHNS and CDR2 SASEGT.

The V and J genes are TRBV6-1 and TRBJ1-3; D possibly corresponds to TRBD1 (5 bases). The CDR3 runs 14 residues. The V and J ends lost 4 bases and 4 bases respectively, with 11 bases between them. Germline values: CDR1 MNHNS, CDR2 SASEGT. The CDR3 spells CASSVHRGGNTIYF. The DNA of the CDR3 is TGTGCCAGCAGTGTTCATAGGGGAGGAAACACCATATATTTT.

This clonotype was seen repeatedly, ten times or more. The V call is TRBV7-8, the J call TRBJ1-5; D uncertain. This CDR3 region has 12 residues. V lost 2 bases and J 3 bases, leaving 2 bases between the germline ends. Per germline, CDR1 SGHVS and CDR2 FQNEAQ. CDR3 protein: CASSLNNQPQHF. The CDR3 DNA is TGTGCCAGCAGCTTAAACAATCAGCCCCAGCATTTT.